Sequencing of this TCR beta chain was carried out in a study of response to subunit inactivated influenza vaccine. The CDR3 sequence is 16 residues long. Germline assignment: CDR1 LGHNA and CDR2 YNFKEQ. Trimming left V 3 bases short and J 1 base short, with 15 bases between. MiXCR was run by TCRdb on the RT-PCR reads, yielding one entry per CDR3 protein. The sample records over 400,000 distinct CDR3 sequences, roughly 9.7% being singletons. This clonotype was found a few times. This TCR derives from a man aged 50 to 59 who received an inactivated influenza vaccine. The sequencing here drew on PBMCs from blood, taken about 40 days after vaccination. The V gene is TRBV4-2, the J gene TRBJ2-5; a weak D match, TRBD2 (7 bases). The CDR3 coding sequence is TGTGCCAGCAGCCAGGGGGGGCGGCAGGTCCAAGAGACCCAGTACTTC. Protein sequence: CASSQGGRQVQETQYF.